The clone carrying this T cell receptor beta chain was recorded many times. This record comes from a study of T cells in Graves' hyperthyroidism and ophthalmopathy. RNA transcripts served as the template for amplifying TCR beta CDR3 regions. Primed by the HTBI set, a first-round RT-PCR was run on the TCR CDR3. Using its own MiXCR run on the multiplex PCR reads, TCRdb lists one record per CDR3 protein. The sample holds approximately 560,000 distinct CDR3 sequences, about a sixth seen once. The ends lost 7 bases at V and 2 bases at J; junction bases unmatched: 13. This CDR3 contains 17 residues. The germline V gene encodes CDR1 MGHDK and CDR2 SYGVNS.

The chain has TRBV25-1 and TRBJ2-1, with TRBD2 matching over 8 bases. Sequences were obtained from blood. The receptor's source is a woman in her 30s with Graves' hyperthyroidism. The CDR3 DNA is TGTGCCAGCATCGAAACTGCAGCGGGAGTTACCTACAATGAGCAGTTCTTC. Translated, it gives CASIETAAGVTYNEQFF.